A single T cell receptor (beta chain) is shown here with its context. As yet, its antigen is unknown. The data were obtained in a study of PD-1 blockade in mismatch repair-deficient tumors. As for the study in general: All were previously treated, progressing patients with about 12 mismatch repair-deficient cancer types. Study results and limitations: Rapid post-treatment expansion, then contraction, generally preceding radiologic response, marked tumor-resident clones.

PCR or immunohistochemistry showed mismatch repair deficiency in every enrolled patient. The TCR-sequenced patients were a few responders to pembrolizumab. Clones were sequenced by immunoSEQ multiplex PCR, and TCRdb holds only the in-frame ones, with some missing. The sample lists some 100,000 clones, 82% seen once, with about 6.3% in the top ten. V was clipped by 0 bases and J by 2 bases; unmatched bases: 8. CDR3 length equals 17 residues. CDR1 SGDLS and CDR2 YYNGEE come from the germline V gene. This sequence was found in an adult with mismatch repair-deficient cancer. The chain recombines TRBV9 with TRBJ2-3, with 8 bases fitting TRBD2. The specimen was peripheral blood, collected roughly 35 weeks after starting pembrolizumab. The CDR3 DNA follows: TGTGCCAGCAGCGTAGTAGGACGGGAGGGAATCACAGATACGCAGTATTTT. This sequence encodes CASSVVGREGITDTQYF.